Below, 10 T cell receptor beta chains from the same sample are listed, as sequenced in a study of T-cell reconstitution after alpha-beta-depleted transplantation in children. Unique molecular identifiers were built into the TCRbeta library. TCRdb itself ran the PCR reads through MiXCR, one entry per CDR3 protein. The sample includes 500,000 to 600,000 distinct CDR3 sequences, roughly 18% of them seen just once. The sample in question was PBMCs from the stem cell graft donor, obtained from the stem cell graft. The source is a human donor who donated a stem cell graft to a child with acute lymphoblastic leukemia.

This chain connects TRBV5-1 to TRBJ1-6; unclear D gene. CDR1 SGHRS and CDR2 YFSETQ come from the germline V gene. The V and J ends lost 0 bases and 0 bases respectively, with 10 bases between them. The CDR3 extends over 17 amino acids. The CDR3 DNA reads TGCGCCAGCAGCTTGGAACCGACGAGCTCCTATAATTCACCCCTCCACTTT. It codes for CASSLEPTSSYNSPLHF. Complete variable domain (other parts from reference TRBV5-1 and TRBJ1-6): KAGVTQTPRYLIKTRGQQVTLSCSPISGHRSVSWYQQTPGQGLQFLFEYFSETQRNKGNFPGRFSGRQFSNSRSEMNVSTLELGDSALYLCASSLEPTSSYNSPLHFGNGTRLTVT.

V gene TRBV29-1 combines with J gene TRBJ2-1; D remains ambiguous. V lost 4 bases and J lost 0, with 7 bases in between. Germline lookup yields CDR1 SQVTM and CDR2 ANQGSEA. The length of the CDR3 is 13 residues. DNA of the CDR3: TGCAGCGTTGCCCGGTTCTCCTACAATGAGCAGTTCTTC. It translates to CSVARFSYNEQFF.

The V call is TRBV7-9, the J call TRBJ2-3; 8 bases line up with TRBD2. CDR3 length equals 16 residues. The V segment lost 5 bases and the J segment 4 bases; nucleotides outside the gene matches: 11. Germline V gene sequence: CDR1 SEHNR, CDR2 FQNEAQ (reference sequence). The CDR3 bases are TGTGCCAGCAGCAAAACTAGCGGAGGGCCCCCAGATACGCAGTATTTT. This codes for CASSKTSGGPPDTQYF.

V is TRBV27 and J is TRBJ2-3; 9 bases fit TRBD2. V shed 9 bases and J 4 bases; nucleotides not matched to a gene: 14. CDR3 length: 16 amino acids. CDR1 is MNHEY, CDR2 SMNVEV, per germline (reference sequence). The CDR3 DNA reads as TGTGCCAGTCGAAGTGAGGCGGGAGGGGACGCAGATACGCAGTATTTT. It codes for CASRSEAGGDADTQYF.

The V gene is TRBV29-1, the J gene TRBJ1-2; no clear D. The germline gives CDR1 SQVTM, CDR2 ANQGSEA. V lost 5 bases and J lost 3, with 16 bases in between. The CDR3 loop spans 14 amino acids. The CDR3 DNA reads TGCAGCGTTCTCCGACGGTCGGGTGACTATGGCTACACCTTC. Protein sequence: CSVLRRSGDYGYTF.

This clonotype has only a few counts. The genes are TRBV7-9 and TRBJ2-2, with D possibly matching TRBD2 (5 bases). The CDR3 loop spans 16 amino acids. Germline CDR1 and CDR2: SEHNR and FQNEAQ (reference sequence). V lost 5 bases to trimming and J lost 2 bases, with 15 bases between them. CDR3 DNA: TGTGCCAGCAGCCCCAAAATAGCGCGTAACACCGGGGAGCTGTTTTTT. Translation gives CASSPKIARNTGELFF.

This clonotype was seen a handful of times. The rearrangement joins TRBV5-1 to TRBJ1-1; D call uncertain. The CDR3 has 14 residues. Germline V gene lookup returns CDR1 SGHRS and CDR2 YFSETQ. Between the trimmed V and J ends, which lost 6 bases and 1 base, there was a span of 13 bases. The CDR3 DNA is TGCGCCAGCACCTCCGGGCCCTCGAACACTGAAGCTTTCTTT. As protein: CASTSGPSNTEAFF.

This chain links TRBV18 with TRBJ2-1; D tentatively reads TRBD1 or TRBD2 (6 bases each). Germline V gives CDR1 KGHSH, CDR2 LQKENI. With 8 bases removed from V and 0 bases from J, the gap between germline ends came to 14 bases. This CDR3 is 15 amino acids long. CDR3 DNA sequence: TGTGCCAGCCAGGGGCGGGACGACTCCTACAATGAGCAGTTCTTC. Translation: CASQGRDDSYNEQFF.

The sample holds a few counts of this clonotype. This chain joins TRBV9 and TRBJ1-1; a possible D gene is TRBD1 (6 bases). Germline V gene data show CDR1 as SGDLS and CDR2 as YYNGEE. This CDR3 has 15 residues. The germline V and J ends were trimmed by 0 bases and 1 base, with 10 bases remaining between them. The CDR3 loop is CASSVEGHPNTEAFF. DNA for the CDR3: TGTGCCAGCAGCGTAGAGGGACACCCGAACACTGAAGCTTTCTTT.

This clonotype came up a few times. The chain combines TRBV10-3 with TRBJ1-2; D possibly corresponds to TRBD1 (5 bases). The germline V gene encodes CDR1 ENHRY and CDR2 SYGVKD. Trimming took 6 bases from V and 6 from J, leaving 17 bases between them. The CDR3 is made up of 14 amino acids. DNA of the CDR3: TGTGCCATCAGAACGGGACGGAGGGGCAATGGCTACACCTTC. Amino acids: CAIRTGRRGNGYTF.